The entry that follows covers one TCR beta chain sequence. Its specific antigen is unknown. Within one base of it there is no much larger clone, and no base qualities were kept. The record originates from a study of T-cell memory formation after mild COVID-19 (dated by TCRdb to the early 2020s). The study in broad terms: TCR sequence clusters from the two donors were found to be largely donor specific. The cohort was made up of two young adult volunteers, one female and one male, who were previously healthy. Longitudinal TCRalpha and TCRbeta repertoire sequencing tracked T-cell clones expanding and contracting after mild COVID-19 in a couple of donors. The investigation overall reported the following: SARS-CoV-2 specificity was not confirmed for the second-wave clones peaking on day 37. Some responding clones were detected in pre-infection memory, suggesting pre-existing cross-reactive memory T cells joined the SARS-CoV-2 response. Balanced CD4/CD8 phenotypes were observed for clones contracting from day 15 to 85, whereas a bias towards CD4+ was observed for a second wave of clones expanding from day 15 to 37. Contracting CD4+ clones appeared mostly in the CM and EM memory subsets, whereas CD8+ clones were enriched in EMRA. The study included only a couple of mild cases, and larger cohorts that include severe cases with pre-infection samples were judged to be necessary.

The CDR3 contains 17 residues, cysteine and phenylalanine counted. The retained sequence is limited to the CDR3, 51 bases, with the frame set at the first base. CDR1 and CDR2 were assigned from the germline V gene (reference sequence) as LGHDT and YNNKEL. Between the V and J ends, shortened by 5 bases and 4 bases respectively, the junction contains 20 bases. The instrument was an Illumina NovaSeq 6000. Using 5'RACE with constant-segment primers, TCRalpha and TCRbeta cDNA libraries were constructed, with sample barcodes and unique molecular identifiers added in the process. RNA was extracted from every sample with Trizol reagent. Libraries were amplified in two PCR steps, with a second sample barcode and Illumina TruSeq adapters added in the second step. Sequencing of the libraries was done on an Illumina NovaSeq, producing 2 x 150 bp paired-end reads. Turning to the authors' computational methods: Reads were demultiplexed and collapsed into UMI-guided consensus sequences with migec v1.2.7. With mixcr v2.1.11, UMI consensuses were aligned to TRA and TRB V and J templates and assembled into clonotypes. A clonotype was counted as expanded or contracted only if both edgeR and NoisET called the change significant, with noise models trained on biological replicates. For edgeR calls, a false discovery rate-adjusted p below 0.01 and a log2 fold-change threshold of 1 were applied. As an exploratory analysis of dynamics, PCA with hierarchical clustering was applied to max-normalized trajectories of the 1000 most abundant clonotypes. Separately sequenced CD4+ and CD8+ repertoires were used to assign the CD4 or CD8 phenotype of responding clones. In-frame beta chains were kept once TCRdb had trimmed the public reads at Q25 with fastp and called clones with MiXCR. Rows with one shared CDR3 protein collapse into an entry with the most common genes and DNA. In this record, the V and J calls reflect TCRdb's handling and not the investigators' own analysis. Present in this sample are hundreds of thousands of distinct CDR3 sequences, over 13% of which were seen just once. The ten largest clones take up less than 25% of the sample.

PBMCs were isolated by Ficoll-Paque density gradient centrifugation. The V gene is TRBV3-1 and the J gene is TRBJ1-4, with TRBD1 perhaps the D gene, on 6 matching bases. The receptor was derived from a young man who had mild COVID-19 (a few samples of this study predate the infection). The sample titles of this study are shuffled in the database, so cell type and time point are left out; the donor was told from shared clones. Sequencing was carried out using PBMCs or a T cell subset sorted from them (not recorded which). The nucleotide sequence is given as TGTGCCAGCAGCTCCCGGGGCCCGGGGGCATTTAATGAAAAACTGTTTTTT. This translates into CASSSRGPGAFNEKLFF.